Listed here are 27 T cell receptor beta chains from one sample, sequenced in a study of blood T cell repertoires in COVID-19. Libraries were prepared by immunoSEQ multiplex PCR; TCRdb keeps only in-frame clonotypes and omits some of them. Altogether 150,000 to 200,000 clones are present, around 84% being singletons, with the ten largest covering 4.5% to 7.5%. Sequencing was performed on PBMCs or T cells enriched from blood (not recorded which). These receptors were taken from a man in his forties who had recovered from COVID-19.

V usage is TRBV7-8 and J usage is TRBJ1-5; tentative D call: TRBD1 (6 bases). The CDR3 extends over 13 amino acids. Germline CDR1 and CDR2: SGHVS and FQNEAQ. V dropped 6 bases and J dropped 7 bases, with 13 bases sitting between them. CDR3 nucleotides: TGTGCCAGCAGGCAGAAGACAGGCCAGCCCCAGCATTTT. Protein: CASRQKTGQPQHF.

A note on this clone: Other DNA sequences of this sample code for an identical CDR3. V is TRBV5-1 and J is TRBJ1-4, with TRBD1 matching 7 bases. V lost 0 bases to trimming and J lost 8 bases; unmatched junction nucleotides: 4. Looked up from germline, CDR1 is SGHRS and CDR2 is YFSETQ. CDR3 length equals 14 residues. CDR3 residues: CASSLGQGSEKLFF. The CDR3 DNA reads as TGCGCCAGCAGCTTGGGACAGGGCTCGGAAAAACTGTTTTTT.

CDR3 DNA: TGTGCCAGCAGCCCCGACTACAATCAGCCCCAGCATTTT. It is translated as CASSPDYNQPQHF. The chain joins TRBV11-1 to TRBJ1-5; no reliable D call. The CDR3 spans 13 residues. V lost 5 bases to trimming and J lost 3 bases, with 8 bases between them. Per germline, CDR1 SGHAT and CDR2 FQDESV (reference sequence). Using reference TRBV11-1 and TRBJ1-5 for the parts outside the CDR3, the full variable domain is EAEVAQSPRYKITEKSQAVAFWCDPISGHATLYWYRQILGQGPELLVQFQDESVVDDSQLPKDRFSAERLKGVDSTLKIQPAELGDSAMYLCASSPDYNQPQHFGDGTRLSIL.

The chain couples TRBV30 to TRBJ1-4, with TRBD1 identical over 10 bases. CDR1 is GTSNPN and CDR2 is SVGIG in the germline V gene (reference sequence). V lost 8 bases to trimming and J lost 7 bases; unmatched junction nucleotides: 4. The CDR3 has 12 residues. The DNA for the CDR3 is TGTGCCGGCCGGGACAGGGGTGAAAAACTGTTTTTT. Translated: CAGRDRGEKLFF.

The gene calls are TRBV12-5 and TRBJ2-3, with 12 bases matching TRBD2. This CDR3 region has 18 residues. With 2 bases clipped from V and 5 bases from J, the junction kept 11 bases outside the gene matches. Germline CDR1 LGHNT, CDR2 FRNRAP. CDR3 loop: CASGLTRELAGGGDTQYF. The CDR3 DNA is TGTGCTAGTGGTTTGACACGGGAACTAGCGGGGGGAGGAGATACGCAGTATTTT.

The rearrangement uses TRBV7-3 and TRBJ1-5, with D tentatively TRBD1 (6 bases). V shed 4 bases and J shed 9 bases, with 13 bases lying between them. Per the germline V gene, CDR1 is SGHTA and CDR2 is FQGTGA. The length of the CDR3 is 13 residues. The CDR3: CASSSDRLGPQHF. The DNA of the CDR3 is TGTGCCAGCAGCTCAGACAGGCTAGGGCCCCAGCATTTT. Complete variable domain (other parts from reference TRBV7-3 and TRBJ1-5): GAGVSQTPSNKVTEKGKYVELRCDPISGHTALYWYRQSLGQGPEFLIYFQGTGAADDSGLPNDRFFAVRPEGSVSTLKIQRTERGDSAVYLCASSSDRLGPQHFGDGTRLSIL.

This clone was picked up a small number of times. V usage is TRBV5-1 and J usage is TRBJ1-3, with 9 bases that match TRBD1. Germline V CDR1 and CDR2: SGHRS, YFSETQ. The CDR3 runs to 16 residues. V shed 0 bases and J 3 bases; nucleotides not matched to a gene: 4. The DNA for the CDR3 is TGCGCCAGCAGCTTGGGGGACAGGGACCTTGGAAACACCATATATTTT. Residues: CASSLGDRDLGNTIYF.

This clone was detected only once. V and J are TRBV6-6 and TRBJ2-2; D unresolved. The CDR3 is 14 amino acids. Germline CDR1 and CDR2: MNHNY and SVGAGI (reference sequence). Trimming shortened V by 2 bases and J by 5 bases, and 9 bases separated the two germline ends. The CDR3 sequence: CASSYGQATGELFF. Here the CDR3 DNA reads TGTGCCAGCAGTTACGGTCAGGCGACCGGGGAGCTGTTTTTT.

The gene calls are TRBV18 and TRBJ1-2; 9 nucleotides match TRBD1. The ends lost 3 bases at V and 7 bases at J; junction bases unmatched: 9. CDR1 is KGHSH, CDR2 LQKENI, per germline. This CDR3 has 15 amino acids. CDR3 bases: TGTGCCAGCTCACCGCGGACAGGGGCAGAAGGTGGCTACACCTTC. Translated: CASSPRTGAEGGYTF.

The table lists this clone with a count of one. The CDR3 DNA follows: TGTGCCAGCAGCTTGGAGCGGGGGGGACAAGAGACCCAGTACTTC. Encoded protein: CASSLERGGQETQYF. The chain combines TRBV5-4 with TRBJ2-5, with 10 positions matching TRBD2. The CDR3 consists of 15 residues. Trimming removed 0 bases from V and 2 bases from J; junction bases left unmatched: 1. The germline V gene has CDR1 SGHNT and CDR2 YYREEE (reference sequence). The full variable domain, with the rest looked up from reference TRBV5-4 and TRBJ2-5, is ETGVTQSPTHLIKTRGQQVTLRCSSQSGHNTVSWYQQALGQGPQFIFQYYREEENGRGNFPPRFSGLQFPNYSSELNVNALELDDSALYLCASSLERGGQETQYFGPGTRLLVL.

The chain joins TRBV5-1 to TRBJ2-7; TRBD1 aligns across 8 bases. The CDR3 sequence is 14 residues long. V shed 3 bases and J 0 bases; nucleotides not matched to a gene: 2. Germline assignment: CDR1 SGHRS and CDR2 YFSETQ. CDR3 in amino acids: CASSSTGGSYEQYV. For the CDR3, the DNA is TGCGCCAGCAGCTCCACAGGGGGCTCCTACGAGCAGTACGTC.

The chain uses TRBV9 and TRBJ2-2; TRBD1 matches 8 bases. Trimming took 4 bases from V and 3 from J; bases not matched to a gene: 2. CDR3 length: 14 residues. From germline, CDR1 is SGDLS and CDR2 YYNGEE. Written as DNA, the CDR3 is TGTGCCAGCAGCAGGACAGGGCACACCGGGGAGCTGTTTTTT. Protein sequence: CASSRTGHTGELFF.

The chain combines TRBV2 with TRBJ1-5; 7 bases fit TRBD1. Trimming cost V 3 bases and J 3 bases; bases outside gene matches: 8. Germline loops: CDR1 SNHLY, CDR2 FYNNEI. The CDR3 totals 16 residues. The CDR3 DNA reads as TGTGCCAGCAGTGATGACAGGGCGGCCTTCAATCAGCCCCAGCATTTT. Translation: CASSDDRAAFNQPQHF.

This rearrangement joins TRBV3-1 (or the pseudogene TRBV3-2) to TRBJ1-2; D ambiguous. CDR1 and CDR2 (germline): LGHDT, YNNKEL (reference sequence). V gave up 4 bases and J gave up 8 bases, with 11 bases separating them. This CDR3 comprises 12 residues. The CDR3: CASSPPRRGYTF. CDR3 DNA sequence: TGTGCCAGCAGCCCCCCGCGGAGGGGCTACACCTTC.

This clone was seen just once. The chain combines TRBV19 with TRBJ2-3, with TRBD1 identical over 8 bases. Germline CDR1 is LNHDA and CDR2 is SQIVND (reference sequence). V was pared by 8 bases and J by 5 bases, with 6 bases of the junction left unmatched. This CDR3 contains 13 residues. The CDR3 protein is CASVDRVKDTQYF. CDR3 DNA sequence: TGTGCCAGTGTGGACAGGGTGAAAGATACGCAGTATTTT.

The CDR3 coding sequence is TGTGCCAGCAGCCATACAGGGTCCACTGAAGCTTTCTTT. This codes for CASSHTGSTEAFF. The chain employs TRBV14 and TRBJ1-1; D is possibly TRBD1 (6 bases). The germline gives CDR1 SGHDN, CDR2 FVKESK. V shed 3 bases and J shed 4 bases, with 9 bases lying between them. The CDR3 has 13 residues.

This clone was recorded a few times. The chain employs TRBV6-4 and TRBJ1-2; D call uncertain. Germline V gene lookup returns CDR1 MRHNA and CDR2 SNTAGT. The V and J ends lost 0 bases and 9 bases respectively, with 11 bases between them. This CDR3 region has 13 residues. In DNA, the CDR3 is TGTGCCAGCAGTGACTCGGCGGGGAGAAGCTACACCTTC. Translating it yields CASSDSAGRSYTF.

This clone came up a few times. This chain's CDR3 is CAWVPGQGWNGYTF. The CDR3 nucleotides are TGTGCCTGGGTCCCGGGACAGGGGTGGAATGGCTACACCTTC. The V and J genes are TRBV30 and TRBJ1-2; 10 nucleotides align to TRBD1. Losses at the gene ends were 5 bases for V and 6 bases for J; bases not matched to a gene: 9. CDR1 and CDR2 (germline): GTSNPN, SVGIG (reference sequence). There are 14 residues in the CDR3.

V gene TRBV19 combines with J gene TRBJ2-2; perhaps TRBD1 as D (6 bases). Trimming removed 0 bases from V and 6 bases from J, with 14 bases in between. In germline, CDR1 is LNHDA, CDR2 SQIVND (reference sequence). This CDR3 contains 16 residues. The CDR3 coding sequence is TGTGCCAGTAGTATAGATCAAGGGGGATGGGCCGGGGAGCTGTTTTTT. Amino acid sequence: CASSIDQGGWAGELFF.

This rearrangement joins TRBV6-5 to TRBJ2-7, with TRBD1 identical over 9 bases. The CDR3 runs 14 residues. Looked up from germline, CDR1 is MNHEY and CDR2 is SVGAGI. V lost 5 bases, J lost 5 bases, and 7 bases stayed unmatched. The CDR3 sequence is CASSTNYRGHEQYV. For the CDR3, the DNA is TGTGCCAGCAGTACCAACTACAGGGGGCACGAGCAGTACGTC.

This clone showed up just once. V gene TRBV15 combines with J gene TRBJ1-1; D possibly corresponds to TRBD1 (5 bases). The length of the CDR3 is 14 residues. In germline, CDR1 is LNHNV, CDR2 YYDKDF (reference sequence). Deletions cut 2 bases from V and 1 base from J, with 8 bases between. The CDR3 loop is CATSRQGGNTEAFF. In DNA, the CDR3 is TGTGCCACCAGCAGACAGGGCGGGAACACTGAAGCTTTCTTT.

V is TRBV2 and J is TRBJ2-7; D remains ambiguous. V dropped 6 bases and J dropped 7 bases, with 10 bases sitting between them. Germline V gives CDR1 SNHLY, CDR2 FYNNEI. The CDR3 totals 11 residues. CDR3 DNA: TGTGCCAGCAGCTGGTCCGGGGAGCAGTACTTC. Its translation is CASSWSGEQYF.

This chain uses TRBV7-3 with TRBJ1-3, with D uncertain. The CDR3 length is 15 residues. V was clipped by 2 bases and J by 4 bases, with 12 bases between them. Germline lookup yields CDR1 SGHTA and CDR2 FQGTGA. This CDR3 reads CASSLDAVSGNTIYF. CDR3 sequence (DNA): TGTGCCAGCAGCTTAGATGCGGTCTCCGGAAACACCATATATTTT.

The CDR3 protein is CASSMTGYGYTF. The CDR3 DNA follows: TGTGCCAGTAGTATGACAGGCTATGGCTACACCTTC. The genes are TRBV19 and TRBJ1-2; D is perhaps TRBD1 (6 bases). V lost 3 bases to trimming and J lost 4 bases, with 6 bases between them. Germline values: CDR1 LNHDA, CDR2 SQIVND (reference sequence). This CDR3 is 12 amino acids long.

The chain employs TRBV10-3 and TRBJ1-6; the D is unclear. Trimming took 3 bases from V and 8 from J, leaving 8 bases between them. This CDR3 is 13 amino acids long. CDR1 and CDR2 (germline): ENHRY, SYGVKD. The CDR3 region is CAISEGSYSPLHF. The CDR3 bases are TGTGCCATCAGTGAAGGGAGTTATTCACCCCTCCACTTT.

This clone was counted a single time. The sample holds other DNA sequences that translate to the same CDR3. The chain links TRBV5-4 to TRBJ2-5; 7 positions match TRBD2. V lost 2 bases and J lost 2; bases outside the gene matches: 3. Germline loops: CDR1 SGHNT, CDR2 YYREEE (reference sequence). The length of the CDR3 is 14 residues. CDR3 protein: CASSLGGGQETQYF. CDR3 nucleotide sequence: TGTGCCAGCAGCTTAGGCGGGGGACAAGAGACCCAGTACTTC.

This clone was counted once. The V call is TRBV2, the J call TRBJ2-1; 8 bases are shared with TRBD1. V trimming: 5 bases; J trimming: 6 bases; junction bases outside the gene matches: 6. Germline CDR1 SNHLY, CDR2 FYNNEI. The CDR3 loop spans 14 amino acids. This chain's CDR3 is CASSRLQGVNEQFF. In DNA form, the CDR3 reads TGTGCCAGCAGTAGATTACAGGGGGTCAATGAGCAGTTCTTC.